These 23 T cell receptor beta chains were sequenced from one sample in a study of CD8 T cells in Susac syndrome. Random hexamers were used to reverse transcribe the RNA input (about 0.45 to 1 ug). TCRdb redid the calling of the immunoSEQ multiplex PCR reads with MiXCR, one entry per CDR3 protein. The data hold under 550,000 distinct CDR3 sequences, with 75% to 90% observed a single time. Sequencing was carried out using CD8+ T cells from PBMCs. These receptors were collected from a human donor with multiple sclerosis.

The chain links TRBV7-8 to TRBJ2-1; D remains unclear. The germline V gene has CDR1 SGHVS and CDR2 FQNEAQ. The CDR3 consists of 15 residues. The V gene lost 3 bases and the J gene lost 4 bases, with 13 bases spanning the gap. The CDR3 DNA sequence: TGTGCCAGCAGCTTCCTACCCCAGAGATACAATGAGCAGTTCTTC. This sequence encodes CASSFLPQRYNEQFF. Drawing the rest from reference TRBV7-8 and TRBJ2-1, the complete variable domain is GAGVSQSPRYKVAKRGQDVALRCDPISGHVSLFWYQQALGQGPEFLTYFQNEAQLDKSGLPSDRFFAERPEGSVSTLKIQRTQQEDSAVYLCASSFLPQRYNEQFFGPGTRLTVL.

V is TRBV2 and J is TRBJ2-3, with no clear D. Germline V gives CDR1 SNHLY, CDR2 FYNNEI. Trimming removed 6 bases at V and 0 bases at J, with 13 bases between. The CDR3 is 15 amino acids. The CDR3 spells CASSAGLRSTDTQYF. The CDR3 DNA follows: TGTGCCAGCAGCGCCGGGCTACGAAGCACAGATACGCAGTATTTT.

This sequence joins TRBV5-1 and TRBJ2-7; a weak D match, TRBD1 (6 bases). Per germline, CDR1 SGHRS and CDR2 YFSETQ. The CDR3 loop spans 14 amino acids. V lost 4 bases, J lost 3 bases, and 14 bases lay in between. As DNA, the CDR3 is TGCGCCAGCAGCCGGGCACAGGGAGTCTACGAGCAGTACTTC. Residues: CASSRAQGVYEQYF.

The DNA of the CDR3 is TGTGCCACCAGCAGAGAACTGGGAAATTATGGCTACACCTTC. It codes for CATSRELGNYGYTF. The chain joins TRBV15 to TRBJ1-2; D is uncertain. The germline V gene encodes CDR1 LNHNV and CDR2 YYDKDF (reference sequence). This CDR3 spans 14 amino acids. The germline V and J ends were trimmed by 0 bases and 5 bases, with 10 bases remaining between them. The full variable domain, rest sourced from reference TRBV15 and TRBJ1-2, is DAMVIQNPRYQVTQFGKPVTLSCSQTLNHNVMYWYQQKSSQAPKLLFHYYDKDFNNEADTPDNFQSRRPNTSFCFLDIRSPGLGDTAMYLCATSRELGNYGYTFGSGTRLTVV.

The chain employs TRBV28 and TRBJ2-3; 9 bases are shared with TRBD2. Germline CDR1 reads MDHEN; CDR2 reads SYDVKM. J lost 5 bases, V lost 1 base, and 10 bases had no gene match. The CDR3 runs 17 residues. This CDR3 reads CASSLLASGNLGDTQYF. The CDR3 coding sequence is TGTGCCAGCAGTTTATTGGCTAGCGGGAATTTAGGAGATACGCAGTATTTT.

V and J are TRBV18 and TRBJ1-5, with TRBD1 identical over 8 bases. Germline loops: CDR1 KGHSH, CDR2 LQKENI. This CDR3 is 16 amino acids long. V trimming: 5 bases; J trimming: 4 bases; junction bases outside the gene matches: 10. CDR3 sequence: CASSALEGQGNQPQHF. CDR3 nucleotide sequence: TGTGCCAGCTCAGCCCTAGAAGGACAGGGTAATCAGCCCCAGCATTTT.

DNA of the CDR3: TGCAGTGCTAGAGGGTTTGGCAGCGGGGAACCCATGTACAATGAGCAGTTCTTC. Amino acids: CSARGFGSGEPMYNEQFF. V usage is TRBV20-1 and J usage is TRBJ2-1; 7 nucleotides align to TRBD2. V was pared by 1 base and J by 4 bases, with 16 bases of the junction left unmatched. This CDR3 has 18 residues. CDR1 is DFQATT and CDR2 is SNEGSKA in the germline V gene (reference sequence).

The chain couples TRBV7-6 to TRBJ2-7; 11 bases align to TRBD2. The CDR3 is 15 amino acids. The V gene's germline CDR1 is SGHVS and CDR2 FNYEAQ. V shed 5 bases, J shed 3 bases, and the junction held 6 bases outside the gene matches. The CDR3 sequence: CASSLGTSGDYEQYF. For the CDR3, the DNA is TGTGCCAGCAGCCTGGGGACTAGCGGTGACTACGAGCAGTACTTC.

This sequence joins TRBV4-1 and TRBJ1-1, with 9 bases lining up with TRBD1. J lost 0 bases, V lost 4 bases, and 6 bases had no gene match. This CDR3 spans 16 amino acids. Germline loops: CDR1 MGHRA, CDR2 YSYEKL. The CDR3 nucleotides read TGCGCCAGCAGCCGAGGGGGACAGGGACTGAACACTGAAGCTTTCTTT. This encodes CASSRGGQGLNTEAFF.

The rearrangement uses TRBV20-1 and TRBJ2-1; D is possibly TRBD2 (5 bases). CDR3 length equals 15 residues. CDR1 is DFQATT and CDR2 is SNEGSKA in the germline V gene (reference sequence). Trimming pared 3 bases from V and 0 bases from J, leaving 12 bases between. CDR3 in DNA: TGCAGTGCTAGGATCGGGGATAGCTCCTACAATGAGCAGTTCTTC. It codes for CSARIGDSSYNEQFF.

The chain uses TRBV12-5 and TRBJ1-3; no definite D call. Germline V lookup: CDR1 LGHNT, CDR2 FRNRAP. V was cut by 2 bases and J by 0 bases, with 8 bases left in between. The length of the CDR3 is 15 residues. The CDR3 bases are TGTGCTAGTGGTTTGTGGGCAGCCTCTGGAAACACCATATATTTT. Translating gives CASGLWAASGNTIYF.

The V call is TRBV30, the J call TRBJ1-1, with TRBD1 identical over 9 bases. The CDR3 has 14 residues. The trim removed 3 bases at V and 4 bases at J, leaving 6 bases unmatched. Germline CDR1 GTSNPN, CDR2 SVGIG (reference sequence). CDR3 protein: CAWSPGQGSTEAFF. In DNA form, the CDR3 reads TGTGCCTGGAGCCCGGGACAGGGAAGCACTGAAGCTTTCTTT.

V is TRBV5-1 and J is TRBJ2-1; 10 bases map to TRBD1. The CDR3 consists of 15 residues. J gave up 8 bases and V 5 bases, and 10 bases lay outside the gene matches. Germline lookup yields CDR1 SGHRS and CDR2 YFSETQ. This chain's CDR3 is CASSSGTGVWDEQFF. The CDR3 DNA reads TGCGCCAGCAGTTCCGGGACAGGGGTGTGGGATGAGCAGTTCTTC.

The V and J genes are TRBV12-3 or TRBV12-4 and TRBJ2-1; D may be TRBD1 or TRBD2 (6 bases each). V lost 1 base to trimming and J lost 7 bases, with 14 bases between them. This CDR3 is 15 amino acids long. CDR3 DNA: TGTGCCAGCAGTTTAGAGCTAGAAGGGGGGAATGAGCAGTTCTTC. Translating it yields CASSLELEGGNEQFF.

The CDR3 DNA sequence: TGTGCCTGGACCCTAGCGGGAGGTAATGAGCAGTTCTTC. As protein: CAWTLAGGNEQFF. This chain links TRBV30 with TRBJ2-1, with 11 nucleotides matching TRBD2. From germline, CDR1 is GTSNPN and CDR2 SVGIG (reference sequence). The CDR3 contains 13 residues. V lost 4 bases, J lost 7 bases, and 3 bases stayed unmatched.

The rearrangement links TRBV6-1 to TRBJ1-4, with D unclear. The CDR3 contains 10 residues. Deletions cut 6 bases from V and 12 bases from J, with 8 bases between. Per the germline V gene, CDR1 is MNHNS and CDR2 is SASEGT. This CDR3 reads CASRTGELFF. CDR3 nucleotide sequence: TGTGCCAGCAGAACTGGGGAACTGTTTTTT.

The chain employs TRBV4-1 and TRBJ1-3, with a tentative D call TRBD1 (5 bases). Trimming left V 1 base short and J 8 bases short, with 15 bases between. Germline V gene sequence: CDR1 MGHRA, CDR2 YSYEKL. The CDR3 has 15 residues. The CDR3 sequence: CASSQVQGVGDTIYF. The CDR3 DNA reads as TGCGCCAGCAGCCAAGTGCAGGGTGTCGGAGACACCATATATTTT.

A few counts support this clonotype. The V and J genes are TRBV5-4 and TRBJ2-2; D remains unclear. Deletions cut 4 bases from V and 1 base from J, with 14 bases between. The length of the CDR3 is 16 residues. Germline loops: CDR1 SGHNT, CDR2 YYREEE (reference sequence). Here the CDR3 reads CASSKTPLLNTGELFF. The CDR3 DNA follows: TGTGCCAGCAGCAAGACTCCACTTTTGAACACCGGGGAGCTGTTTTTT.

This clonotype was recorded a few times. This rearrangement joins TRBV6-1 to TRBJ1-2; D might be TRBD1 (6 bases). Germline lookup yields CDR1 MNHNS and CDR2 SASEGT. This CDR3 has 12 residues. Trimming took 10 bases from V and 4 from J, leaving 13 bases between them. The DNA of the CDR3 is TGTGCCACCCCCCGGGGGCTCTATGGCTACACCTTC. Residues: CATPRGLYGYTF.

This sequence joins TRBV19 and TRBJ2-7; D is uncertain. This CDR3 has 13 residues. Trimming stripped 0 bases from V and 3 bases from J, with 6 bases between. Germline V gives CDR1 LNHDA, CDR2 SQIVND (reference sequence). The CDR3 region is CASSIEAGYEQYF. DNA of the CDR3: TGTGCCAGTAGTATAGAGGCCGGCTACGAGCAGTACTTC.

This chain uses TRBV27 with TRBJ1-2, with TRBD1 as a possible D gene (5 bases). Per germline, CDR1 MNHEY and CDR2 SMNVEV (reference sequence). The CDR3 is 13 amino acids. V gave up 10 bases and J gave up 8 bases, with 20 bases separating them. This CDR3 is CATAIGAGGGYTF. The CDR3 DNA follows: TGTGCCACCGCAATAGGGGCAGGCGGCGGCTACACCTTC.

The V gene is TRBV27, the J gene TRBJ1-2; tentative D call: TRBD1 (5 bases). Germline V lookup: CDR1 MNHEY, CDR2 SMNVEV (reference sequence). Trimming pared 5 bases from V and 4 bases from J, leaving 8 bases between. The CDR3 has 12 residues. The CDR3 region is CASSGTSYGYTF. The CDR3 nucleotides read TGTGCCAGCAGTGGGACCAGCTATGGCTACACCTTC.

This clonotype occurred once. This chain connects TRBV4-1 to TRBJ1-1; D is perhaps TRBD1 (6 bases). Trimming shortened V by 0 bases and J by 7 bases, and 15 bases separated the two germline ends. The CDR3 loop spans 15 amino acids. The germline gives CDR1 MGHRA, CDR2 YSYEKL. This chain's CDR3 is CASSQEWFSRGEAFF. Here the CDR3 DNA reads TGCGCCAGCAGCCAAGAATGGTTTTCCAGGGGTGAAGCTTTCTTT.